Included here is one TCR beta chain sequence, with context. Antigen specificity is unknown. The sample is drawn from a study of cytomegalovirus exposure and HLA in healthy donors. Study overall: In an earlier analysis, around 120 million unique TCR beta sequences were found from 200 million or so T cells. Notes on the study in general: Accounts indicate the classifier identified cytomegalovirus status with strong specificity and sensitivity.

CDR1 and CDR2 (germline): SGDLS, YYNGEE. The trim removed 0 bases at V and 8 bases at J, leaving 10 bases unmatched. This CDR3 has 16 amino acids. It was with 60 Vbeta and 13 Jbeta primers that the PCR ran. Only in-frame clones appear in the TCRdb table, and some are missing; sequencing was by immunoSEQ multiplex PCR. The sample includes about 140,000 clones, about 80% seen only once; the top ten take roughly 1.9%. Regarding donors, all were healthy bone marrow donors. The clonotype was recovered from a woman aged 40 to 55 in good health and CMV-seronegative. Sequencing input: PBMCs. The chain uses TRBV9 and TRBJ2-7; 11 nucleotides agree with TRBD2. The CDR3 DNA is TGTGCCAGCAGCGTAGGGGTGACTAGCGGGGTCGGACAGCAGTACTTC. This codes for CASSVGVTSGVGQQYF.